The clone carrying this T cell receptor beta chain was seen a single time. The data stem from a study of T cell responses to AZD1222 COVID-19 vaccine. Assay: immunoSEQ multiplex PCR; the TCRdb copy retains only in-frame clones and omits some. In the table there are 150,000 to 200,000 clones, roughly nine tenths of which are singletons. CDR1 SGHRS and CDR2 YFSETQ come from the germline V gene. V lost 4 bases and J lost 4, with 8 bases in between. The CDR3 length is 12 residues. Second-dose recipients at about 4 or about 12 weeks were treated as one pooled group. The material sequenced was peripheral blood, taken 28 days after the second AZD1222 dose. The rearrangement links TRBV5-1 to TRBJ2-5; D perhaps matches TRBD1 (6 bases). This receptor was obtained from an adult who received the AZD1222 COVID-19 vaccine. For the CDR3, the DNA is TGCGCCAGCAGCCTGGACAGAGAGACCCAGTACTTC. It yields the protein CASSLDRETQYF.